This T cell receptor beta chain was observed in a study of pediatric ulcerative colitis (dated by TCRdb to the late 2010s). Study-level background: Pancolitis was present in several ulcerative colitis patients and left-sided colitis in two, and histology consistent with ulcerative colitis was found in all of these patients. From nine newly diagnosed, treatment-naive pediatric ulcerative colitis patients and a few non-IBD control children, paired blood and rectal samples were collected. By Pediatric Ulcerative Colitis Activity Index, a couple of patients had mild disease, several had moderate disease and three had acute severe colitis.

Broad study findings and their caveats: A couple of patients' blood samples yielded substantially fewer templates for technical reasons and were excluded from blood-rectal overlap analysis. Controls, mild-moderate and acute severe colitis patients were separated by rectal repertoire features, and reduced rectal diversity due to clonal expansions was observed in acute severe colitis. Because repertoires were derived from total lymphocyte DNA, patterns in rare subsets such as regulatory T cells may not have been reflected. A couple of rectal CDR3 clonotypes were present in all ulcerative colitis patients and in none of the controls. Compared with controls, ulcerative colitis patients showed significantly higher autologous blood-rectal clonal overlap, a finding that suggests increased T cell trafficking to inflamed tissue. The healthy control group was small, consisting of only four individuals.

Through the immunoSEQ TRB Survey service, multiplex V and J primers were used to amplify rearranged CDR3 beta regions from genomic DNA. To keep sequencing depth the same across samples, survey-level depth of up to 500,000 reads per sample was applied. The libraries were purified and pooled, then sequenced using Illumina technology. The paper's data handling went like this. Productive clonality, sample overlap, pairwise scatters, CDR3 beta length, V/D/J gene usage and productiveness were assessed with immunoSEQ online tools. Calculated diversity was defined as the number of unique rearrangements divided by total templates, multiplied by 100, and Shannon and Simpson indices were computed as well. Z-score normalized data were analyzed by principal component analysis with the R prcomp function and the ggbiplot package. Morisita's index was used to quantify blood-rectal clonal overlap within each subject. TCRdb took over this immuneACCESS table, retaining in-frame rearrangements with V and J assigned. Such tables are incomplete; in checked studies, under half of the missing clones stem from an unresolved V gene, and the remainder is unexplained. The V and J calls and clone size come from that table; D and trimming were worked out from the DNA. The sample yields 65,000 or so clones; about 90% were counted once. The ten largest clones take up around 3% of the sample.

This clone has more than one count but fewer than ten. Its recognized antigen is unknown. The input lacks base qualities; no much larger clone sits a single base away. Based on the germline V gene, the CDR1 and CDR2 sequences are SGHTA and FQGNSA. Taken from cysteine to phenylalanine, the CDR3 has 16 residues. Left in the record is the CDR3 DNA by itself, 48 bases read in frame from the first base. Compared with germline, V lacks 1 base and J lacks 6 bases; bases without a gene match: 6. No immunosuppressive medication had been given to the ulcerative colitis patients before the diagnostic colonoscopy. Blood was sampled at the time of the colonoscopy. The Wizard kit (Promega) was used to extract genomic DNA from blood and intestinal samples.

This sequence was found in a boy aged 5-17 years with severe ulcerative colitis. The specimen sequenced was blood. The sequence is built from TRBV7-2 and TRBJ1-2, and 12 bases in between align with TRBD1. The DNA reads as follows: TGTGCCAGCAGCTTAGGTACCGGGACAGGGGGCCATGGCTACACCTTC. Translated, it gives CASSLGTGTGGHGYTF.